The 7 T cell receptor beta chains reported below all come from one sample, sequenced in a study of lung T cells in sarcoidosis with Löfgren's syndrome. A single record per CDR3 protein comes from TCRdb applying MiXCR to the reads. The table has some 3,200 distinct CDR3 sequences, under 20% seen once. The sequencing input was CD4+ T cells from bronchoalveolar lavage. These receptors came from a human donor with sarcoidosis (Löfgren's syndrome or another form), or a control subject (not recorded which).

Concerning this clonotype: A read error may explain this, as a much larger clone is one base away. The conserved phenylalanine or tryptophan normally closing the CDR3 is absent here, so this likely arose from a read error. V usage is TRBV4-2 and J usage is TRBJ1-2; no reliable D call. V lost 2 bases and J lost 5, with 6 bases in between. Germline V lookup: CDR1 LGHNA, CDR2 YNFKEQ. This CDR3 contains 12 residues. CDR3 region: CASSQRGYGYTL. CDR3 coding DNA: TGTGCCAGCAGCCAACGGGGTTATGGCTACACCTTA.

V usage is TRBV20-1 and J usage is TRBJ1-1, with D possibly matching TRBD1 (6 bases). The germline V gene encodes CDR1 DFQATT and CDR2 SNEGSKA (reference sequence). There are 11 residues in the CDR3. Trimming cost V 7 bases and J 10 bases, with 16 bases left between them. CDR3 sequence: CSDPTGIGAFF. CDR3 sequence (DNA): TGCAGTGACCCGACAGGTATAGGAGCTTTCTTT.

By sample fraction, this clonotype is medium-sized. V gene TRBV20-1 combines with J gene TRBJ2-5; TRBD2 agrees at 7 bases. This CDR3 region has 13 residues. V was pared by 6 bases and J by 3 bases, with 7 bases of the junction left unmatched. Germline assignment: CDR1 DFQATT and CDR2 SNEGSKA (reference sequence). The CDR3 sequence is CSATGTTKETQYF. CDR3 sequence (DNA): TGCAGTGCCACGGGGACTACCAAAGAGACCCAGTACTTC.

By proportion, this clonotype is medium-sized. This sequence joins TRBV12-3 or TRBV12-4 and TRBJ1-2; D not resolved. The CDR3 is 13 amino acids. V shed 6 bases and J shed 4 bases, with 12 bases lying between them. The CDR3 bases are TGTGCCAGCAGCCTGGGTCTGCTCTATGGCTACACCTTC. This sequence encodes CASSLGLLYGYTF.

This chain uses TRBV6-4 with TRBJ2-6, with D perhaps being TRBD1 or TRBD2 (6 bases each). The CDR3 runs to 17 residues. Germline CDR1 reads MRHNA; CDR2 reads SNTAGT. The V and J ends lost 5 bases and 2 bases respectively, with 16 bases between them. CDR3 sequence (DNA): TGTGCCAGCAGTCCGTCCGGGGGCGGGACTGGGGCCAACGTCCTGACTTTC. This sequence encodes CASSPSGGGTGANVLTF.

The rearrangement joins TRBV10-3 to TRBJ2-3, with D possibly TRBD1 on 6 matching bases. Trimming took off 6 bases at V and 1 base at J, with 11 bases between the two ends. This CDR3 is built from 14 residues. Germline V CDR1 and CDR2: ENHRY, SYGVKD. The CDR3 DNA reads TGTGCCATCAGACCGGACAGTCGCACAGATACGCAGTATTTT. Translated: CAIRPDSRTDTQYF.

This clonotype is medium-sized within its sample. J is TRBJ1-1 and V is TRBV2; 9 nucleotides align to TRBD1. The CDR3 loop spans 14 amino acids. Germline values: CDR1 SNHLY, CDR2 FYNNEI. The V segment lost 9 bases and the J segment 4 bases; nucleotides outside the gene matches: 9. CDR3 protein: CASYPQGAGTEAFF. The CDR3 nucleotides read TGTGCCAGTTACCCACAGGGGGCTGGCACTGAAGCTTTCTTT.